This T cell receptor beta chain was identified during a study of blood T cell repertoires in COVID-19. Clones were sequenced by immunoSEQ multiplex PCR, and TCRdb holds only the in-frame ones, with some missing. The profile shows approximately 300,000 clones, roughly 90% of them singletons. Material: PBMCs or T cells enriched from blood (not recorded which). This sequence was found in a man between 60 and 75 years old who had recovered from COVID-19.

The CDR3 sequence: CAWRTTGAGNYGYTF. The CDR3, as DNA: TGTGCCTGGAGAACGACAGGGGCCGGTAACTATGGCTACACCTTC. V usage is TRBV30 and J usage is TRBJ1-2, with 8 bases matching TRBD1. With V trimmed by 3 bases and J by 1 base, 7 bases remained unmatched. This CDR3 has 15 amino acids. Germline CDR1 is GTSNPN and CDR2 is SVGIG (reference sequence).